This TCR beta chain was identified during a study of T cell changes during pregnancy in multiple sclerosis (dated by TCRdb to 2018 to 2020). Background on the whole study: The study examined how the T cell repertoire changed over the course of pregnancy in women with multiple sclerosis.

V is reduced by 6 bases and J by 1 base, leaving a spacing of 15 bases between them. Measured from the cysteine to the phenylalanine, the CDR3 is 15 residues long. Just the 45-base CDR3 DNA is kept, in frame starting at base 1. CDR1 KGHSH and CDR2 LQKENI are derived from the germline V gene. About this clone itself: What this receptor recognizes is not known. Per-nucleotide qualities are absent, and no much larger clonotype sits a single base away.

Library generation was performed with the immunoSEQ multiplex PCR assay. This is the immuneACCESS table as TCRdb keeps it, with only in-frame sequences that have V and J called. A part of the clones is gone; compared with another copy, unresolved V genes explain less than half, and the rest is unexplained. For this sample the table gives about 79,000 clones, of which approximately 90% were detected only once. The top ten clones comprise about 0.52% of the sample. The clonotype was recovered from a female donor with multiple sclerosis, enrolled in a pregnancy study. Sequenced here: CD4+ T cells from peripheral blood mononuclear cells, sampled in the second trimester of pregnancy. Rearrangement joined TRBV18 to TRBJ1-1; TRBD1 is possibly the D segment (5 matching bases). The CDR3 in this case is CASSSPFGGNTEAFF. The bases are TGTGCCAGCTCTTCCCCCTTCGGGGGGAACACTGAAGCTTTCTTT. Reference TRBV18 and TRBJ1-1 genes cover what lies past the CDR3, so the full variable domain is NAGVMQNPRHLVRRRGQEARLRCSPMKGHSHVYWYRQLPEEGLKFMVYLQKENIIDESGMPKERFSAEFPKEGPSILRIQQVVRGDSAAYFCASSSPFGGNTEAFFGQGTRLTVV.